This T cell receptor (beta chain) comes out of a study of T cells in Graves' hyperthyroidism and ophthalmopathy. At the level of the study: Initial diagnosis, before any treatment, was when peripheral blood was collected.

Exclusion criteria comprised uncontrolled infection, other autoimmune disease, pregnancy or lactation. RNA transcripts provided the source from which TCR beta CDR3 regions were amplified. HTBI primers drove first-round RT-PCR of the TCR CDR3. TCRdb independently ran MiXCR on the multiplex PCR reads; one entry per CDR3 protein. This table has 250,000 to 300,000 distinct CDR3 sequences, approximately 14% appearing once. As regards this clonotype: No antigen is known for it.

Study-wide results and caveats: Most thyroid clonotypes that were expanded above 0.001 also turned up in blood.

CDR3 length equals 15 residues. Trimming removed 0 bases at V and 5 bases at J, with 13 bases between. Germline CDR1 and CDR2: MGHRA and YSYEKL. The V call is TRBV4-1, the J call TRBJ2-5; possibly TRBD1 or TRBD2 for D (5 bases each). This clonotype originated in a woman between 35 and 50 years old with Graves' hyperthyroidism. Sequenced: blood. This chain's CDR3 is CASSQDPGGMETQYF. The CDR3 bases are TGCGCCAGCAGCCAAGACCCTGGGGGAATGGAGACCCAGTACTTC.